Listed below are T cell receptor beta chains from one sample, sequenced in a study of shared clonotypes between healthy human individuals. The method was immunoSEQ multiplex PCR; TCRdb's version includes in-frame clones alone and lacks a portion of them. The sample consists of about 690,000 clones, about nine tenths of them appearing once. Source material: memory CD8+ T cells from PBMCs. These receptors were collected from a young man in good health. Some clones in this sample may be carry-over from other donors' samples. The CDR3 runs from the conserved cysteine through the conserved F or W. The D gene is left open where the match is weak. Only some rows state a clone size, as once, few, many or a class for expanded clones.

v_call,clone_size,d_call,j_call,cdr3_aa,cdr3_nt
TRBV11-2,-,TRBD1,TRBJ1-1,CASNPGDRYTEAFF,TGTGCCAGCAACCCCGGGGACAGGTACACTGAAGCTTTCTTT
TRBV7-6,-,TRBD1,TRBJ1-1,CASSETGTGGASSEAFF,TGTGCCAGCAGCGAGACCGGGACAGGGGGCGCTTCGAGTGAAGCTTTCTTT
TRBV7-2,once,-,TRBJ1-1,CASSWIGRDRAFF,TGTGCCAGCAGCTGGATCGGCAGGGATAGGGCTTTCTTT
TRBV27,-,-,TRBJ2-1,CASSSSPGHNFNEQFF,TGTGCCAGCAGTTCCTCACCAGGACACAACTTCAATGAGCAGTTCTTC
TRBV6-1,-,-,TRBJ2-6,CASSDLDSPSGANVLTF,TGTGCCAGCAGTGACCTAGACAGCCCGTCTGGGGCCAACGTCCTGACTTTC
TRBV27,-,TRBD2,TRBJ2-2,CASSSGLAGENTGELFF,TGTGCCAGCAGTTCCGGACTAGCGGGAGAAAACACCGGGGAGCTGTTTTTT
TRBV9,-,-,TRBJ1-1,CASSVEGTPRTEAFF,TGTGCCAGCAGCGTAGAAGGGACCCCCAGGACTGAAGCTTTCTTT
TRBV6-5,-,-,TRBJ1-5,CASSPWDRNQPQHF,TGTGCCAGCAGTCCCTGGGACCGAAATCAGCCCCAGCATTTT
TRBV6-5,-,-,TRBJ1-1,CASTPNRLNTEAFF,TGTGCCAGCACCCCGAACAGATTGAACACTGAAGCTTTCTTT
TRBV30,-,-,TRBJ1-5,CAWSGPMAAQPQHF,TGTGCCTGGAGTGGGCCCATGGCTGCGCAGCCCCAGCATTTT
TRBV18,-,-,TRBJ2-7,CASSPDSTYEQYF,TGTGCCAGCTCACCCGACAGTACCTACGAGCAGTACTTC
TRBV27,-,TRBD1,TRBJ2-3,CASSSGPGQGPDTQYF,TGTGCCAGCAGTTCGGGGCCGGGACAGGGGCCAGATACGCAGTATTTT
TRBV29-1,-,-,TRBJ2-1,CSASWGTHSYNEQFF,TGCAGCGCCTCATGGGGGACTCACTCCTACAATGAGCAGTTCTTC
TRBV6-5,once,-,TRBJ2-6,CASGASSGANVLTF,TGTGCCAGCGGGGCCTCCTCTGGGGCCAACGTCCTGACTTTC
TRBV14,-,-,TRBJ2-7,CASSQDFYEQYF,TGTGCCAGCAGCCAAGACTTCTACGAGCAGTACTTC
TRBV5-4,-,TRBD2,TRBJ2-3,CASYESLAGGSDTQYF,TGTGCCAGCTATGAAAGCCTAGCGGGAGGGTCAGATACGCAGTATTTT
TRBV4-2,-,-,TRBJ2-7,CASSQGEGVGLGQYF,TGTGCCAGCAGCCAAGGGGAGGGGGTAGGGCTTGGGCAGTACTTC
TRBV6-5,-,TRBD1,TRBJ2-7,CASSAGQGSHEQYF,TGTGCCAGCAGTGCGGGACAGGGGAGCCACGAGCAGTACTTC
TRBV9,-,-,TRBJ2-7,CASSARGTVGSYEQYF,TGTGCCAGCAGCGCTCGGGGGACAGTCGGGTCCTACGAGCAGTACTTC
TRBV16,once,-,TRBJ1-1,CASSRWTHEAFF,TGTGCCAGCAGCCGATGGACTCATGAAGCTTTCTTT
TRBV7-2,-,TRBD1,TRBJ2-7,CASSLDGQGRSPYEQYF,TGTGCCAGCAGCTTAGATGGACAGGGAAGAAGCCCCTACGAGCAGTACTTC
TRBV7-9,-,-,TRBJ2-7,CASSSLLRDEQYF,TGTGCCAGCAGCTCGCTTCTCAGGGACGAGCAGTACTTC
TRBV13,-,TRBD1,TRBJ1-4,CASSLDRAGEKLFF,TGTGCCAGCAGCCTTGACAGGGCGGGTGAAAAACTGTTTTTT
TRBV11-2,-,-,TRBJ2-7,CASSSLRREQYF,TGTGCCAGCAGCTCCCTTAGGCGGGAGCAGTACTTC
TRBV4-1,-,-,TRBJ2-7,CASSQSRLSSYEQYF,TGCGCCAGCAGCCAAAGCAGGCTGAGCTCCTACGAGCAGTACTTC
TRBV5-1,once,-,TRBJ2-1,CASSLWLAGLNEQFF,TGCGCCAGCAGCTTGTGGCTAGCCGGCTTAAATGAGCAGTTCTTC
TRBV5-6,-,-,TRBJ2-7,CASSLGSIPNEQYF,TGTGCCAGCAGCTTGGGAAGCATTCCCAACGAGCAGTACTTC
TRBV7-8,-,-,TRBJ2-3,CASSSTPGGDTQYF,TGTGCCAGCAGCTCGACTCCGGGTGGAGATACGCAGTATTTT
TRBV9,-,-,TRBJ2-5,CASSAHGETQYF,TGTGCCAGCAGCGCCCACGGGGAGACCCAGTACTTC
TRBV5-8,-,-,TRBJ2-7,CASSLATRYEQYF,TGTGCCAGCAGCTTGGCGACTAGATACGAGCAGTACTTC
TRBV9,many,-,TRBJ2-1,CASSVEQVPYNEQFF,TGTGCCAGCAGCGTAGAACAGGTCCCCTACAATGAGCAGTTCTTC
TRBV7-8,few,-,TRBJ1-2,CASSLAAETPYYGYTF,TGTGCCAGCAGCTTAGCCGCCGAAACCCCCTACTATGGCTACACCTTC
TRBV28,once,-,TRBJ2-7,CASSSSILQTGTGLEALEQYF,TGTGCCAGCAGTTCCTCGATTCTACAGACAGGGACGGGACTAGAAGCTCTCGAGCAGTACTTC
TRBV5-5,-,TRBD2,TRBJ2-5,CASSFGPREGETQYF,TGTGCCAGCAGCTTCGGGCCCAGGGAGGGGGAGACCCAGTACTTC
TRBV13,-,-,TRBJ2-7,CASTWGGRGEQYF,TGTGCCAGCACGTGGGGCGGTCGTGGCGAGCAGTACTTC
TRBV10-2,-,-,TRBJ1-1,CASSAGNTEAFF,TGCGCCAGCAGTGCCGGGAACACTGAAGCTTTCTTT
TRBV4-2,-,-,TRBJ2-7,CASSLDRTNTYEQYF,TGTGCCAGCAGCCTTGACAGGACCAACACCTACGAGCAGTACTTC
TRBV19,-,TRBD1,TRBJ1-1,CASRQGKAFF,TGTGCCAGTAGACAGGGGAAAGCTTTCTTT
TRBV12-5,-,TRBD1,TRBJ2-1,CASGFRTGGLDEQFF,TGTGCTAGTGGTTTTCGGACAGGGGGCCTGGATGAGCAGTTCTTC
TRBV25-1,-,TRBD1,TRBJ2-7,CASNGGTGVKGEQYF,TGTGCCAGCAATGGAGGGACAGGGGTGAAGGGGGAGCAGTACTTC
TRBV29-1,-,-,TRBJ1-1,CSVTDSMNTEAFF,TGCAGCGTCACTGACAGCATGAACACTGAAGCTTTCTTT
TRBV7-6,many,-,TRBJ2-2,CASSLETSGRGELFF,TGTGCCAGCAGCTTGGAGACTAGTGGTAGGGGGGAGCTGTTTTTT
TRBV27,-,-,TRBJ2-7,CASSLSVGTELYEQYF,TGTGCCAGCAGTTTATCCGTCGGGACCGAACTCTACGAGCAGTACTTC
TRBV6-5,-,-,TRBJ1-4,CASSWGAENEKLFF,TGTGCCAGCAGTTGGGGGGCCGAGAATGAAAAACTGTTTTTT
TRBV15,-,-,TRBJ1-1,CATSGTLSAMGEEAFF,TGTGCCACCAGCGGAACACTCTCGGCGATGGGCGAGGAGGCTTTCTTT
TRBV7-9,once,-,TRBJ2-7,CASSLVLGYEQYF,TGTGCCAGCAGCTTAGTTTTGGGGTACGAGCAGTACTTC
TRBV27,-,TRBD2,TRBJ2-3,CASSLVSGSADTQYF,TGTGCCAGCAGTTTGGTTAGCGGGAGCGCAGATACGCAGTATTTT